This T cell receptor (beta chain) was retrieved from a study of a mutant IDH1 vaccine in newly diagnosed glioma. Across the whole study: Patients' prior therapy spanned radiotherapy, temozolomide, or both; most underwent both.

The CDR3 is 15 amino acids. With 4 bases removed from V and 0 bases from J, the gap between germline ends came to 13 bases. Germline V CDR1 and CDR2: SGHKS, YYEKEE (reference sequence). Repertoires were generated with immunoSEQ multiplex PCR, while TCRdb's copy carries only in-frame clones and drops some. The table lists about 66,000 clones, approximately 86% of them singletons, with 2.5% to 3.5% in the top ten. Time point of the sample: baseline, week 1 (first vaccination visit). The treatment: pre-vaccination baseline after standard-of-care therapy. Donors harbored newly found WHO grade 3 or 4 IDH1-mutant, ATRX-lost astrocytomas.

The chain couples TRBV5-5 to TRBJ2-5; no clear D. The sample here was PBMCs, taken from a glioma patient treated with radiotherapy, temozolomide or both. This receptor was identified in a man aged 30 to 45 with glioma. The CDR3: CASSHSHSDQETQYF. DNA for the CDR3: TGTGCCAGCAGCCACTCCCACAGCGACCAAGAGACCCAGTACTTC.